This record concerns one T cell receptor (beta chain) sequence. Its antigen is currently unknown. Trimming took 4 bases from V and 10 from J; bases not matched to a gene: 7. The CDR3 has 12 amino acids. Germline CDR1 and CDR2: SGHRS and YFSETQ. The sample is drawn from a study of identical twins. TCRdb independently ran MiXCR on the 5' RACE reads; one entry per CDR3 protein. The sample includes 400,000 to 550,000 distinct CDR3 sequences, 22% of them seen just once. Whole-study results and caveats: With abundant cord blood beta clonotypes, insertions were fewer; memory repertoires showed no such pattern.

In addition, the sample was reused for a study of T cells expressing NK-cell markers. Turning to that study: Repertoires of TCR beta were obtained from T cells sorted as CD3+CD56+NKG2C+, CD3+CD56+NKG2C- and CD3+CD56-NKG2C+. A few donors' CD3+CD56-NKG2C+ cells were dominated by the same clonotypes.

This receptor was taken from a woman under 30 in good health. V gene TRBV5-1 combines with J gene TRBJ1-2; 7 bases are a match to TRBD1. Sequencing input: CD4+ T cells sorted from blood. CDR3 sequence (DNA): TGCGCCAGCAGCGTGACCACAGGGGACTACACCTTC. This translates into CASSVTTGDYTF. The entire variable domain, with the rest obtained from reference TRBV5-1 and TRBJ1-2, is as follows: KAGVTQTPRYLIKTRGQQVTLSCSPISGHRSVSWYQQTPGQGLQFLFEYFSETQRNKGNFPGRFSGRQFSNSRSEMNVSTLELGDSALYLCASSVTTGDYTFGSGTRLTVV.